This T cell receptor beta chain was sequenced during a study of blood T cell repertoires in COVID-19. Study at large: Some COVID-19 samples were acute and others convalescent; all came from the United States, Italy and Spain.

Clones were read by immunoSEQ multiplex PCR, and TCRdb kept only the in-frame ones, dropping some. The sample includes about 180,000 clones, approximately 80% of them seen just once. Germline V gene lookup returns CDR1 KGHDR and CDR2 SFDVKD. This CDR3 spans 17 amino acids. J was trimmed by 1 base and V by 4 bases; bases with no gene match: 7. Cohorts were determined from participant-reported clinical history. This clonotype originated in a man aged 60 to 69 who had been exposed to COVID-19. The sequenced sample was PBMCs or T cells enriched from blood (not recorded which). The J gene is TRBJ2-7, the V gene TRBV24-1; 12 bases map to TRBD2. CDR3 protein: CATSEGPTSGRSYEQYF. CDR3 bases: TGTGCCACCAGTGAAGGACCGACTAGCGGGAGATCCTACGAGCAGTACTTC.